Here is one T cell receptor (beta chain) with its context. Its cognate antigen is unknown. The data were taken from a study of cytomegalovirus exposure and HLA in healthy donors. Sequenced by immunoSEQ multiplex PCR; TCRdb stores in-frame clones only, minus some. The repertoire holds about 150,000 clones, over 80% seen once, with less than 8% in the top ten. V lost 6 bases to trimming and J lost 3 bases, with 20 bases between them. Germline V gene lookup returns CDR1 LNHDA and CDR2 SQIVND (reference sequence). There are 16 residues in the CDR3. Study-level points and caveats: A few of the chains that were CMV-associated were confirmed in vitro to be specific for CMV antigens.

This sequence joins TRBV19 and TRBJ1-1, with D maybe TRBD1 (5 bases). The sample taken for sequencing was PBMCs. This receptor was obtained from a woman in her twenties or thirties in good health and CMV-seropositive. CDR3 loop: CASRSLRGGGHTEAFF. CDR3 coding DNA: TGTGCCAGTAGAAGCCTCCGGGGGGGAGGGCACACTGAAGCTTTCTTT. Looking up the rest from reference TRBV19 and TRBJ1-1 gives the full variable domain: DGGITQSPKYLFRKEGQNVTLSCEQNLNHDAMYWYRQDPGQGLRLIYYSQIVNDFQKGDIAEGYSVSREKKESFPLTVTSAQKNPTAFYLCASRSLRGGGHTEAFFGQGTRLTVV.